These 20 T cell receptor beta chains were all obtained from the same sample, sequenced in a study of tumor and adjacent non-tumor tissue in lung cancer. RNA was extracted from bulk tissue without any cell sorting. The library came from three nested PCR rounds adapted from ARM-PCR protocols. TCRdb analysed the multiplex PCR reads with MiXCR anew, one entry per CDR3 protein. The data contain tens of thousands of distinct CDR3 sequences, about 66% of them seen just once; the ten biggest clones take up 15% to 20%. Sequences were obtained from lung tumor tissue. The receptors were sampled from a man in his sixties with non-small cell lung cancer.

Concerning this clonotype itself: One base away lies a much larger clone, so this may be a sequencing read error. The V and J genes are TRBV20-1 and TRBJ2-7; TRBD2 agrees at 12 bases. Trimming removed 6 bases from V and 12 bases from J; junction bases left unmatched: 12. The CDR3 loop spans 13 amino acids. The germline V gene encodes CDR1 DFQATT and CDR2 SNEGSKA (reference sequence). The CDR3 region has the DNA TGCAGTGCACCGACTAGCGGGAGCTCGAGGCTGTACTTC. This sequence encodes CSAPTSGSSRLYF.

In this sample, this clonotype turned up many times. The V and J genes are TRBV20-1 and TRBJ1-1; D is unresolved. This CDR3 is built from 13 residues. Looked up from germline, CDR1 is DFQATT and CDR2 is SNEGSKA (reference sequence). V was pared by 6 bases and J by 6 bases, with 17 bases between. CDR3: CSALLDGGSEAFF. The CDR3 DNA follows: TGCAGTGCCCTCTTAGACGGTGGTTCTGAAGCTTTCTTT.

Only one count was recorded for this clonotype. At one of its ends the junction is not consistent with the germline gene, which may arise from a read error. The DNA of the CDR3 is TGCGCCAGCGCACTTACAGGGGAAGGGACCCGGTACTTC. It specifies CASALTGEGTRYF. This sequence joins TRBV5-1 and TRBJ2-5, with TRBD1 matching 7 bases. CDR1 is SGHRS and CDR2 is YFSETQ in the germline V gene. The CDR3 runs to 13 residues.

As for this clonotype: Germline and junction disagree at one end, which may indicate a read error. This chain links TRBV6-2 or TRBV6-3 with TRBJ1-2; 7 bases match TRBD1. Germline lookup yields CDR1 MNHEY and CDR2 SVGEGT. The CDR3 contains 16 residues. CDR3 bases: TGTGCCAGCACTCCTAGGGACAGTTTGGTCGGCTATGGCTACACATTC. Translating it yields CASTPRDSLVGYGYTF.

V usage is TRBV5-1 and J usage is TRBJ2-1, with TRBD2 identical over 7 bases. CDR3 size: 14 residues. CDR1 and CDR2 (germline): SGHRS, YFSETQ. With 8 bases clipped from V and 3 bases from J, the junction kept 8 bases outside the gene matches. As DNA, the CDR3 is TGCGCCAGAAACGGGGACTATGGCTACAATGAGCAGTTCTTC. Translating gives CARNGDYGYNEQFF.

To note about this clonotype: The conserved phenylalanine or tryptophan normally closing the CDR3 is absent here, so this likely arose from a read error. The rearrangement joins TRBV4-2 to TRBJ2-4; TRBD2 aligns across 7 bases. CDR1 is LGHNA and CDR2 is YNFKEQ in the germline V gene. This CDR3 contains 19 residues. This CDR3 is CASSQAQASGSLAKNTQYI. Written as DNA, the CDR3 is TGTGCCAGCAGCCAAGCGCAGGCTAGCGGATCGTTAGCCAAAAACACTCAGTACATT.

The chain carries TRBV4-1 and TRBJ2-1, with 16 nucleotides matching TRBD2. CDR3 length: 21 amino acids. V lost 0 bases and J lost 5; bases outside the gene matches: 13. Germline CDR1 reads MGHRA; CDR2 reads YSYEKL. Here the CDR3 DNA reads TGCGCCAGCAGCCAAGATCGAGGGACTAGCGGGAGGGCTGCCCGGGACAATGAGCAGTTCTTC. The encoded protein is CASSQDRGTSGRAARDNEQFF.

The rearrangement uses TRBV6-1 and TRBJ2-1; no clear D. The CDR3 is made up of 16 amino acids. CDR1 and CDR2 (germline): MNHNS, SASEGT. V lost 2 bases and J 9 bases, leaving 20 bases between the germline ends. As DNA, the CDR3 is TGTGCCAGCAGTGAAAAGGAACTTGGACGGTTCAGTGAGCAGTTCTTC. Its protein product is CASSEKELGRFSEQFF.

The sample holds many counts of this clonotype. V and J are TRBV28 and TRBJ2-3; 8 bases agree with TRBD2. The CDR3 covers 16 residues. Germline V gives CDR1 MDHEN, CDR2 SYDVKM. Trimming at V came to 6 bases and at J to 4 bases, leaving 12 bases not matched to a gene. The CDR3 sequence: CASSTRGLAGPDTQYF. CDR3 in DNA: TGTGCCAGCAGCACCCGGGGGCTAGCGGGCCCAGATACGCAGTATTTT.

With regard to this clonotype: The CDR3 does not close with the conserved phenylalanine or tryptophan, likely indicating a read error. This chain uses TRBV4-1 with TRBJ1-2; D remains unclear. The V and J ends lost 0 bases and 8 bases respectively, with 16 bases between them. CDR1 and CDR2 from the germline V gene are MGHRA and YSYEKL. This CDR3 comprises 15 residues. The CDR3 spells CASSQEYPTRAGYTL. The CDR3 bases are TGCGCCAGCAGCCAAGAGTATCCCACCCGGGCCGGCTACACCCTC.

This clonotype was detected a few times. The genes are TRBV11-1 and TRBJ2-1; D remains ambiguous. CDR1 and CDR2 (germline): SGHAT, FQDESV (reference sequence). The length of the CDR3 is 13 residues. With 5 bases removed from V and 7 bases from J, the gap between germline ends came to 12 bases. CDR3 residues: CASSPRIRNEQFF. The CDR3 DNA reads as TGTGCCAGCAGCCCCCGGATCAGGAATGAGCAGTTCTTC.

In regard to this clonotype: A junction boundary mismatches the germline segment, possibly from a read error. The CDR3 coding sequence is TGTGCCATCAGTGACCCCGGGGGCACGGGCAATCAGCCCCAGCATTTT. It codes for CAISDPGGTGNQPQHF. The chain employs TRBV6-2 or TRBV6-3 and TRBJ1-5, with a possible D match to TRBD1 (6 bases). Germline CDR1 MNHEY, CDR2 SVGEGT. This CDR3 comprises 16 residues.

Of note for this clonotype: Compared with germline, one end of the junction differs, possibly owing to a read error. V gene TRBV6-6 combines with J gene TRBJ1-6; unclear D gene. CDR3 size: 15 residues. The germline gives CDR1 MNHNY, CDR2 SVGAGI (reference sequence). The CDR3 bases are TGTGCCAGCAGTAGAGGGAGCTCCTGTAATTCACCCCTCCACTTT. Its translation is CASSRGSSCNSPLHF.

This clonotype was observed at least ten times. The V and J genes are TRBV14 and TRBJ1-1; 9 bases match TRBD1. Germline V lookup: CDR1 SGHDN, CDR2 FVKESK. CDR3 length equals 16 residues. The V and J ends lost 0 bases and 4 bases, in that order; junction bases with no gene match: 6. The CDR3 sequence is CASSQEGETGGTEAFF. CDR3 nucleotide sequence: TGTGCCAGCAGCCAAGAAGGGGAGACAGGGGGCACTGAAGCTTTCTTT.

This clonotype came up a few times. One end of the junction is discordant with germline, which a read error may explain. The gene calls are TRBV6-5 and TRBJ1-1; 9 positions agree with TRBD1. The germline V gene encodes CDR1 MNHEY and CDR2 SVGAGI. CDR3 size: 15 residues. CDR3 coding DNA: TGTGCCAGCATTTACTCGGGACAGGGCGACACTGAAGCTTTCTTT. Translating gives CASIYSGQGDTEAFF.

A word on this clonotype: Germline and junction disagree at one end, which may indicate a read error. The chain couples TRBV12-3 or TRBV12-4 to TRBJ2-1; maybe TRBD1 (5 bases). CDR3 size: 13 residues. The CDR3 here is CASCLGHLYEQFF. The DNA for the CDR3 is TGTGCCAGCTGTTTAGGACATCTTTATGAGCAGTTCTTC.

Turning to this clonotype: The junction shows a germline mismatch at one end, possibly a read error. V usage is TRBV6-5 and J usage is TRBJ1-1; 8 bases match TRBD1. The CDR3 is 15 residues long. Germline V lookup: CDR1 MNHEY, CDR2 SVGAGI. CDR3: CASSTGGVMNTEAFF. The CDR3 DNA reads TGTGCCAGCAGTACAGGGGGGGTAATGAACACTGAAGCCTTCTTT.

By its share, this clonotype is medium-sized. The chain links TRBV6-2 or TRBV6-3 to TRBJ1-1; TRBD1 agrees at 7 bases. CDR1 and CDR2 from the germline V gene are MNHEY and SVGEGT. J gave up 5 bases and V 8 bases, and 8 bases lay outside the gene matches. The CDR3 covers 13 residues. The CDR3 spells CASLGTARTEAFF. The CDR3 DNA reads as TGTGCCAGCCTGGGGACAGCTAGGACTGAAGCTTTCTTT.

Points on this clonotype: The conserved phenylalanine or tryptophan is not found at the CDR3 terminus, so this likely reflects a read error. The CDR3 sequence is CASSDPGMGLAYTQYL. The DNA for the CDR3 is TGTGCCAGCAGCGACCCGGGAATGGGCCTCGCATATACGCAGTATCTT. This sequence joins TRBV12-3 or TRBV12-4 and TRBJ2-3; the D gene is possibly TRBD2 (5 bases). The V gene lost 6 bases and the J gene lost 7 bases, with 23 bases spanning the gap. The CDR3 is made up of 16 amino acids.

This clonotype showed up many times. The V call is TRBV4-1, the J call TRBJ2-7; TRBD1 agrees at 8 bases. Germline assignment: CDR1 MGHRA and CDR2 YSYEKL. The CDR3 consists of 15 residues. Trimming took 2 bases from V and 2 from J; bases not matched to a gene: 5. The CDR3: CASSQPLGQAYEQYF. CDR3 bases: TGCGCCAGCAGCCAACCGTTGGGACAGGCCTACGAGCAGTACTTC.